The 12 T cell receptor beta chains reported below all come from one sample, sequenced in a study of Ad26.COV2.S vaccination and SARS-CoV-2 variants. Indicated treatment: about 20 received Ad26.COV2.S at low or high dose, single or two shots; about 5 received placebo; per-sample allocation not given. All samples were drawn on day 63, counting from the first vaccine or placebo injection. TCRdb's copy holds only in-frame clones and misses some; the assay was immunoSEQ multiplex PCR. This table has about 410,000 clones, approximately 91% appearing once. Here the sequenced sample was peripheral blood, taken in a trial of Ad26.COV2.S vaccine versus placebo. These receptors were collected from a person aged 18-65 years who received the Ad26.COV2.S COVID-19 vaccine or a placebo.

V and J are TRBV5-1 and TRBJ2-7; D might be TRBD1 (6 bases). This CDR3 has 16 residues. The germline CDR1 and CDR2 sequences are SGHRS and YFSETQ. V lost 2 bases, J lost 4 bases, and 19 bases lay in between. CDR3 DNA sequence: TGCGCCAGCAGCTTTTACCCCTCAGGGGCGAGTTACGAGCAGTACTTC. Its protein is CASSFYPSGASYEQYF. Together with reference TRBV5-1 and TRBJ2-7, the CDR3 gives the full variable domain: KAGVTQTPRYLIKTRGQQVTLSCSPISGHRSVSWYQQTPGQGLQFLFEYFSETQRNKGNFPGRFSGRQFSNSRSEMNVSTLELGDSALYLCASSFYPSGASYEQYFGPGTRLTVT.

The CDR3 bases are TGTGCCAGCTCACCTCTCAGCCCCAATACAAATAACTATGGCTACACCTTC. It specifies CASSPLSPNTNNYGYTF. The rearrangement uses TRBV18 and TRBJ1-2; D gene ambiguous. The length of the CDR3 is 17 residues. Germline V gene data show CDR1 as KGHSH and CDR2 as LQKENI. V was pared by 3 bases and J by 1 base, with 18 bases between.

This rearrangement joins TRBV14 to TRBJ1-4, with D tentatively TRBD1 (5 bases). The germline gives CDR1 SGHDN, CDR2 FVKESK. Trimming cost V 2 bases and J 5 bases, with 15 bases left between them. The CDR3 extends over 16 amino acids. The chain's CDR3 is CASSQNTGPLNEKLFF. The CDR3 DNA is TGTGCCAGCAGCCAAAATACGGGGCCGCTCAATGAAAAACTGTTTTTT.

The chain uses TRBV6-6 and TRBJ1-4, with TRBD1 as a possible D gene (5 bases). Germline V gives CDR1 MNHNY, CDR2 SVGAGI (reference sequence). The CDR3 loop spans 16 amino acids. V dropped 5 bases and J dropped 6 bases, with 19 bases sitting between them. For the CDR3, the DNA is TGTGCCAGCAGTCGAGGTGCGGGGGGAGTCGATGAAAAACTGTTTTTT. Translating it yields CASSRGAGGVDEKLFF.

The chain couples TRBV5-4 to TRBJ2-1; 11 positions match TRBD2. From germline, CDR1 is SGHNT and CDR2 YYREEE (reference sequence). Trimming at V came to 10 bases and at J to 7 bases, leaving 10 bases not matched to a gene. The CDR3 contains 14 residues. The CDR3 here is CAFLAGGPRNEQFF. The CDR3 coding sequence is TGTGCCTTTTTAGCGGGGGGGCCGCGTAATGAGCAGTTCTTC.

V and J are TRBV7-8 and TRBJ2-7; D perhaps matches TRBD2 (5 bases). Germline CDR1 and CDR2: SGHVS and FQNEAQ. CDR3 length: 13 residues. Trimming left V 5 bases short and J 5 bases short, with 13 bases between. This CDR3 reads CASSPRLRDEQYF. In nucleotides, the CDR3 is TGTGCCAGCAGCCCCCGATTGAGGGACGAGCAGTACTTC.

V and J are TRBV6-1 and TRBJ1-2; D uncertain. The CDR3 covers 15 residues. The V gene's germline CDR1 is MNHNS and CDR2 SASEGT. Trimming removed 6 bases at V and 3 bases at J, with 17 bases between. CDR3 protein: CASRTPTPGDYGYTF. Here the CDR3 DNA reads TGTGCCAGCAGAACCCCTACACCGGGCGACTATGGCTACACCTTC.

The chain carries TRBV6-4 and TRBJ2-1; TRBD1 aligns across 8 bases. Unmatched junction bases numbered 1, after V lost 4 bases and J lost 5 bases. This CDR3 is 13 amino acids long. The germline gives CDR1 MRHNA, CDR2 SNTAGT. The CDR3 region has the DNA TGTGCCAGCAGTGTGGACAGGGACAATGAGCAGTTCTTC. Encoded protein: CASSVDRDNEQFF.

The chain links TRBV7-6 to TRBJ2-4; the D gene could be TRBD1 or TRBD2 (5 bases each). CDR1 SGHVS and CDR2 FNYEAQ come from the germline V gene. CDR3 length: 13 residues. The V gene lost 0 bases and the J gene lost 9 bases, with 9 bases spanning the gap. The CDR3: CASSLARDGIQYF. The DNA of the CDR3 is TGTGCCAGCAGCTTAGCCAGGGACGGCATTCAGTACTTC.

The chain links TRBV30 to TRBJ2-3; the D gene is possibly TRBD1 (6 bases). Trimming took off 4 bases at V and 0 bases at J, with 17 bases between the two ends. CDR1 is GTSNPN and CDR2 is SVGIG in the germline V gene (reference sequence). This CDR3 has 16 amino acids. DNA for the CDR3: TGTGCCTGGACCCCTATCACAGGGATAAGCACAGATACGCAGTATTTT. Protein product: CAWTPITGISTDTQYF.

This chain uses TRBV6-5 with TRBJ1-6; TRBD1 aligns across 11 bases. Germline CDR1 MNHEY, CDR2 SVGAGI. The CDR3 is made up of 14 amino acids. V shed 6 bases, J shed 7 bases, and the junction held 2 bases outside the gene matches. As DNA, the CDR3 is TGTGCCAGCAGGGACAGGGGGCGAAATTCACCCCTCCACTTT. Encoded protein: CASRDRGRNSPLHF.

The chain employs TRBV19 and TRBJ1-5, with TRBD1 identical over 9 bases. The ends lost 5 bases at V and 2 bases at J; junction bases unmatched: 10. The length of the CDR3 is 17 residues. Germline CDR1 LNHDA, CDR2 SQIVND (reference sequence). The CDR3 DNA is TGTGCCAGTAGTCCCGGACAGGGGAAGACGGGCAATCAGCCCCAGCATTTT. The encoded protein is CASSPGQGKTGNQPQHF.